Listed here are 2 T cell receptor beta chains from one sample, sequenced in a study of Graves' ophthalmopathy and Graves' hyperthyroidism. CDR3 regions of TCR beta were amplified from RNA transcripts. Following a first-round RT-PCR that used HTBI primers, a second-round multiplex PCR was carried out. TCRdb used MiXCR to reprocess the multiplex PCR reads, holding one entry per CDR3 protein. This sample has a few hundred thousand distinct CDR3 sequences, with 15% to 20% found just once. The specimen sequenced was peripheral blood. Every receptor here comes from an adult man with Graves' ophthalmopathy.

Concerning this clonotype: One base away lies a much larger clone, so this may be a sequencing read error. The V call is TRBV7-9, the J call TRBJ2-5; D might be TRBD2 (6 bases). The CDR3 covers 11 residues. CDR1 and CDR2 (germline): SEHNR, FQNEAQ (reference sequence). Here the CDR3 reads CAISLGGAQYF. As DNA, the CDR3 is TGTGCCATCAGCTTAGGCGGGGCCCAGTACTTC.

In its sample, this clonotype was seen many times. The chain uses TRBV6-5 and TRBJ2-7; perhaps TRBD1 as D (6 bases). The CDR3 totals 15 residues. V was trimmed by 0 bases and J by 4 bases, leaving 13 bases between them. The V gene's germline CDR1 is MNHEY and CDR2 SVGAGI. This CDR3 reads CASSYSTQGIYEQYF. The CDR3 nucleotides read TGTGCCAGCAGTTACTCCACCCAGGGGATTTACGAGCAGTACTTC.